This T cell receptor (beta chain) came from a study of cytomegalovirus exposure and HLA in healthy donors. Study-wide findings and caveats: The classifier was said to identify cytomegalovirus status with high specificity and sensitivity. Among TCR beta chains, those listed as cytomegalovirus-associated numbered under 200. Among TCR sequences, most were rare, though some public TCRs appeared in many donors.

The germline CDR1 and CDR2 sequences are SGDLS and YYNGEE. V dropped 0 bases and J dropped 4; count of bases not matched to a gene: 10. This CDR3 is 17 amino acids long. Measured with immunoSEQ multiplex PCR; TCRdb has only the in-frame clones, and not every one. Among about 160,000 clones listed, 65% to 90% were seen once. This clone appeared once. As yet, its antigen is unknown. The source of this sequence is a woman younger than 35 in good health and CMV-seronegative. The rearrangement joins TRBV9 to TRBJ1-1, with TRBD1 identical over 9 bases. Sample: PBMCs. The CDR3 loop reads CASSVDPRQGGGTEAFF. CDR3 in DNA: TGTGCCAGCAGCGTAGACCCCCGACAGGGGGGAGGCACTGAAGCTTTCTTT.